This T cell receptor beta chain was sequenced for a study of sequential checkpoint blockade in melanoma. The length of the CDR3 is 15 residues. Between the trimmed V and J ends, which lost 3 bases and 2 bases, there was a span of 14 bases. In germline, CDR1 is SGHNT, CDR2 YENEEA. A note on this clone: Its antigen is as yet unknown.

TCRdb keeps only in-frame clones here, not all; method: immunoSEQ multiplex PCR. The sample comprises over 5,500 clones, about 24% of which are singletons, and over 8% rests with the top ten. Treatment reported: randomized to nivolumab then ipilimumab (arm A) or the reverse (arm B). Study-level findings and limits: About 30 times likelier clinical benefit followed increased tumor T-cell fraction and clonality.

The specimen was tumor tissue (inferred from file names), collected from a patient given nivolumab and ipilimumab in sequence. V is TRBV11-3 and J is TRBJ2-7, with D maybe TRBD2 (6 bases). This clonotype originated in a human donor with melanoma. DNA of the CDR3: TGTGCCAGCAGCTTTGGGGGGTCTGCCGCCTACGAGCAGTACTTC. Amino acid sequence: CASSFGGSAAYEQYF.